The 25 T cell receptor beta chains below come from one sample, sequenced in a study of molecular identifiers for immune sequencing clone quantification. TCRdb re-called the PCR reads through MiXCR, storing one row per CDR3 protein. The sample shows some 650,000 distinct CDR3 sequences, 15% to 20% of them seen only once. The material sequenced was naive CD8+ T cells from blood, with Jurkat cell RNA spiked in. Subset given: FACS-sorted CD8+CD4-CCR7+CD45RA+ naive T cells. These receptors were taken from a human donor in good health. Some libraries in this study had Jurkat cell RNA spiked in.

This clonotype was seen at least ten times. The CDR3 DNA follows: TGCAGCGTTGAAGAGGGGTTAGGGGTAGACTATGGCTACACCTTC. It translates to CSVEEGLGVDYGYTF. The chain recombines TRBV29-1 with TRBJ1-2; perhaps TRBD1 as D (5 bases). The CDR3 runs to 15 residues. V lost 0 bases, J lost 3 bases, and 14 bases lay in between. The germline V gene encodes CDR1 SQVTM and CDR2 ANQGSEA.

Ten or more counts support this clonotype. The rearrangement uses TRBV5-4 and TRBJ2-5; no definite D call. The CDR3 is made up of 14 amino acids. CDR1 SGHNT and CDR2 YYREEE come from the germline V gene (reference sequence). Trimming cost V 0 bases and J 2 bases, with 8 bases left between them. As DNA, the CDR3 is TGTGCCAGCAGCTTGGCCGGGCTACAAGAGACCCAGTACTTC. Its protein product is CASSLAGLQETQYF.

This clonotype was recorded a few times. The CDR3 sequence is CASSYSHGTNYEQYF. DNA of the CDR3: TGTGCCAGCAGTTACTCTCACGGGACGAACTACGAGCAGTACTTC. The chain links TRBV6-5 to TRBJ2-7; the D call may be TRBD1 or TRBD2 (5 bases each). Deletions cut 0 bases from V and 3 bases from J, with 12 bases between. Germline V gene data show CDR1 as MNHEY and CDR2 as SVGAGI. This CDR3 has 15 amino acids.

On this clonotype itself: Possible read error: a much larger clone is one base away. This chain connects TRBV2 to TRBJ1-1; unclear D gene. The CDR3 loop spans 11 amino acids. Germline assignment: CDR1 SNHLY and CDR2 FYNNEI. CDR3 DNA sequence: TGTGCCGGCAGTGAAGCTCGGGAAGCTTTCTTT. Protein product: CAGSEAREAFF.

This clonotype was detected ten times or more. This chain connects TRBV6-1 to TRBJ2-3; no clear D gene. CDR1 is MNHNS, CDR2 SASEGT, per germline. Deletions cut 6 bases from V and 0 bases from J, with 13 bases between. The length of the CDR3 is 15 residues. CDR3 DNA sequence: TGTGCCAGCAGACAAGACGCCCCGAGCACAGATACGCAGTATTTT. Encoded protein: CASRQDAPSTDTQYF.

This clonotype was found many times. This chain connects TRBV12-5 to TRBJ1-2, with TRBD1 as a possible D gene (5 bases). The CDR3 is 15 amino acids. Germline CDR1 and CDR2: LGHNT and FRNRAP. Trimming stripped 2 bases from V and 4 bases from J, with 14 bases between. DNA of the CDR3: TGTGCTAGTGGTTTGATTCCCCCGACAGTCTATGGCTACACCTTC. Its protein product is CASGLIPPTVYGYTF.

The sample holds a few counts of this clonotype. The chain recombines TRBV11-1 with TRBJ2-7, with D tentatively TRBD2 (5 bases). Germline CDR1 SGHAT, CDR2 FQDESV (reference sequence). The CDR3 loop spans 12 amino acids. Deletions cut 7 bases from V and 7 bases from J, with 14 bases between. The CDR3 is CASTEGGLEQYF. As DNA, the CDR3 is TGTGCCAGCACCGAAGGAGGCCTTGAGCAGTACTTC.

The chain has TRBV6-1 and TRBJ2-7; D may be TRBD1 (5 bases). CDR1 MNHNS and CDR2 SASEGT come from the germline V gene. The CDR3 is made up of 16 amino acids. The germline V and J ends were trimmed by 0 bases and 3 bases, with 15 bases remaining between them. This CDR3 is CASSEALQGIDYEQYF. CDR3 sequence (DNA): TGTGCCAGCAGTGAAGCGCTTCAGGGCATAGACTACGAGCAGTACTTC.

Comments on this clonotype: Lacking the conserved final phenylalanine or tryptophan, this CDR3 likely reflects a read error. The chain couples TRBV5-5 to TRBJ1-6; possible D gene TRBD1, 6 bases. From germline, CDR1 is SGHKS and CDR2 YYEKEE (reference sequence). The CDR3 covers 15 residues. The germline V and J ends were trimmed by 1 base and 9 bases, with 14 bases remaining between them. The CDR3 protein is CASSLSGGGGSPLHL. Here the CDR3 DNA reads TGTGCCAGCAGCTTGAGTGGGGGCGGTGGTTCACCCCTCCACCTT.

This clonotype has at least ten counts. The rearrangement links TRBV14 to TRBJ2-3; 9 positions match TRBD2. There are 16 residues in the CDR3. J lost 5 bases, V lost 1 base, and 7 bases had no gene match. Germline lookup yields CDR1 SGHDN and CDR2 FVKESK. The CDR3 DNA is TGTGCCAGCAGCCAAGTAGCGGGGGAGGTTCAAGATACGCAGTATTTT. Its protein product is CASSQVAGEVQDTQYF. Full variable domain (missing parts from reference TRBV14 and TRBJ2-3): EAGVTQFPSHSVIEKGQTVTLRCDPISGHDNLYWYRRVMGKEIKFLLHFVKESKQDESGMPNNRFLAERTGGTYSTLKVQPAELEDSGVYFCASSQVAGEVQDTQYFGPGTRLTVL.

At least ten counts were recorded for this clonotype. The J gene is TRBJ2-2, the V gene TRBV2; the D is unclear. Trimming cost V 7 bases and J 1 base, with 16 bases left between them. The CDR3 extends over 16 amino acids. Germline CDR1 reads SNHLY; CDR2 reads FYNNEI. The DNA for the CDR3 is TGTGCCAGCATTTCGACGGTAGATGAGAACACCGGGGAGCTGTTTTTT. The encoded protein is CASISTVDENTGELFF.

There are many counts of this clonotype. The chain recombines TRBV5-4 with TRBJ2-1; possibly TRBD2 for D (6 bases). The CDR3 loop spans 14 amino acids. Germline-derived CDR1 and CDR2 are SGHNT and YYREEE (reference sequence). Trimming cost V 0 bases and J 10 bases, with 14 bases left between them. The CDR3 sequence is CASSLVLSGEEQFF. CDR3 coding DNA: TGTGCCAGCAGCTTGGTATTGTCGGGGGAAGAGCAGTTCTTC.

This clonotype was counted many times. The chain has TRBV6-2 or TRBV6-3 and TRBJ2-5; D may be TRBD2 (6 bases). The CDR3 totals 12 residues. Trimming shortened V by 8 bases and J by 4 bases, and 11 bases separated the two germline ends. Germline CDR1 and CDR2: MNHEY and SVGEGT. The CDR3 DNA reads as TGTGCCAGCGGGGGGATAGGAGAGACCCAGTACTTC. It is translated as CASGGIGETQYF.

The genes are TRBV23-1 and TRBJ1-2; TRBD1 might be the D (6 bases). TRBV23-1 is marked as an open reading frame, function uncertain. The CDR3 is made up of 18 amino acids. Trimming stripped 6 bases from V and 0 bases from J, with 23 bases between. CDR3 nucleotides: TGCGCCAGCAGGATCCTGGGCAGGGGACGTCTAGCTAACTATGGCTACACCTTC. It specifies CASRILGRGRLANYGYTF.

This clonotype was seen many times. This sequence joins TRBV27 and TRBJ1-5; the D is unclear. V was clipped by 6 bases and J by 4 bases, with 10 bases between them. The CDR3 covers 13 residues. Germline CDR1 and CDR2: MNHEY and SMNVEV (reference sequence). This CDR3 is CASRHSVNQPQHF. The CDR3 nucleotides read TGTGCCAGCAGGCACTCGGTAAATCAGCCCCAGCATTTT.

This clonotype was counted only a few times. The V call is TRBV27, the J call TRBJ1-5; possibly TRBD1 for D (5 bases). The germline gives CDR1 MNHEY, CDR2 SMNVEV (reference sequence). This CDR3 has 16 amino acids. Trimming removed 0 bases from V and 2 bases from J, with 11 bases in between. CDR3 sequence reads: CASSLSGDGGNQPQHF. The CDR3 nucleotides are TGTGCCAGCAGTTTATCCGGGGACGGCGGCAATCAGCCCCAGCATTTT.

J is TRBJ1-2 and V is TRBV5-6, with 8 bases aligning to TRBD1. The trim removed 5 bases at V and 8 bases at J, leaving 14 bases unmatched. In germline, CDR1 is SGHDT, CDR2 YYEEEE. CDR3 length: 15 amino acids. In nucleotides, the CDR3 is TGTGCCAGCAGTTCAGGACAGGGAGATGCAGGGGGCTACACCTTC. It encodes CASSSGQGDAGGYTF.

This clonotype was found a few times. The chain uses TRBV12-5 and TRBJ2-1; possibly TRBD2 for D (7 bases). V lost 4 bases and J 2 bases, leaving 15 bases between the germline ends. Germline values: CDR1 LGHNT, CDR2 FRNRAP. The CDR3 extends over 16 amino acids. As DNA, the CDR3 is TGTGCTAGTGGTTCCTACGTAGGGGGGGCCTACAATGAGCAGTTCTTC. It specifies CASGSYVGGAYNEQFF. Together with reference TRBV12-5 and TRBJ2-1, the CDR3 gives the full variable domain: DARVTQTPRHKVTEMGQEVTMRCQPILGHNTVFWYRQTMMQGLELLAYFRNRAPLDDSGMPKDRFSAEMPDATLATLKIQPSEPRDSAVYFCASGSYVGGAYNEQFFGPGTRLTVL.

The CDR3 DNA follows: TGTGCCAGCAGCTCCCCCCGAGGGGGGGACTACGAGCAGTACTTC. It translates to CASSSPRGGDYEQYF. V is TRBV7-9 and J is TRBJ2-7; weak D call: TRBD2 (7 bases). With 4 bases removed from V and 3 bases from J, the gap between germline ends came to 16 bases. This CDR3 contains 15 residues. Per germline, CDR1 SEHNR and CDR2 FQNEAQ (reference sequence).

The rearrangement joins TRBV4-3 to TRBJ2-1; D is unclear. Per the germline V gene, CDR1 is LGHNA and CDR2 is YSLEER. The CDR3 covers 13 residues. Deletions cut 3 bases from V and 7 bases from J, with 10 bases between. CDR3 loop: CASSQVGMNEQFF. The CDR3 DNA follows: TGCGCCAGCAGCCAGGTTGGGATGAATGAGCAGTTCTTC.

With regard to this clonotype: A much larger clonotype is one base distant, so this may be a read error. The J gene is TRBJ2-7, the V gene TRBV28; D remains ambiguous. The germline V gene has CDR1 MDHEN and CDR2 SYDVKM. The CDR3 has 14 residues. V gave up 5 bases and J gave up 5 bases, with 16 bases separating them. As DNA, the CDR3 is TGTGCCAGCAGTCCCTCGTCTTACACCCACGAGCAGTACTTC. It translates to CASSPSSYTHEQYF.

As regards this clonotype: It may be a read error: a sequence one base away is much more abundant. The CDR3 nucleotides are TGTGCCAGCAAACCCGGCGGAGGGTTCTCTGATTATACGCAGTATTTT. Residues: CASKPGGGFSDYTQYF. The chain combines TRBV27 with TRBJ2-3, with a weak D call TRBD2 (6 bases). V lost 7 bases and J lost 7, with 24 bases in between. The germline gives CDR1 MNHEY, CDR2 SMNVEV (reference sequence). The CDR3 is made up of 16 amino acids.

The genes are TRBV5-1 and TRBJ2-7; TRBD1 agrees at 8 bases. The V and J ends lost 7 bases and 5 bases, in that order; junction bases with no gene match: 8. The CDR3 has 13 amino acids. The germline V gene encodes CDR1 SGHRS and CDR2 YFSETQ. The CDR3 region has the DNA TGCGCCAGCGGCCCGACAGGGGTCCACGAGCAGTACTTC. Its protein product is CASGPTGVHEQYF.

This clonotype was observed at least ten times. This chain links TRBV15 with TRBJ2-7; 14 nucleotides line up with TRBD2. Germline V gene lookup returns CDR1 LNHNV and CDR2 YYDKDF (reference sequence). This CDR3 is 17 amino acids long. V trimming: 5 bases; J trimming: 3 bases; junction bases outside the gene matches: 9. CDR3 sequence: CATSGTSGGRPLYEQYF. DNA of the CDR3: TGTGCCACCAGCGGGACTAGCGGGGGACGACCTCTCTACGAGCAGTACTTC.

In this sample, this clonotype turned up a few times. The J gene is TRBJ2-1, the V gene TRBV9, with 16 bases that match TRBD2. The CDR3 loop spans 16 amino acids. V trimming: 3 bases; J trimming: 9 bases; junction bases outside the gene matches: 6. Germline CDR1 SGDLS, CDR2 YYNGEE. The chain's CDR3 is CASSAAGTSGGGEQFF. The CDR3 DNA follows: TGTGCCAGCAGCGCAGCCGGGACTAGCGGGGGGGGTGAGCAGTTCTTC.